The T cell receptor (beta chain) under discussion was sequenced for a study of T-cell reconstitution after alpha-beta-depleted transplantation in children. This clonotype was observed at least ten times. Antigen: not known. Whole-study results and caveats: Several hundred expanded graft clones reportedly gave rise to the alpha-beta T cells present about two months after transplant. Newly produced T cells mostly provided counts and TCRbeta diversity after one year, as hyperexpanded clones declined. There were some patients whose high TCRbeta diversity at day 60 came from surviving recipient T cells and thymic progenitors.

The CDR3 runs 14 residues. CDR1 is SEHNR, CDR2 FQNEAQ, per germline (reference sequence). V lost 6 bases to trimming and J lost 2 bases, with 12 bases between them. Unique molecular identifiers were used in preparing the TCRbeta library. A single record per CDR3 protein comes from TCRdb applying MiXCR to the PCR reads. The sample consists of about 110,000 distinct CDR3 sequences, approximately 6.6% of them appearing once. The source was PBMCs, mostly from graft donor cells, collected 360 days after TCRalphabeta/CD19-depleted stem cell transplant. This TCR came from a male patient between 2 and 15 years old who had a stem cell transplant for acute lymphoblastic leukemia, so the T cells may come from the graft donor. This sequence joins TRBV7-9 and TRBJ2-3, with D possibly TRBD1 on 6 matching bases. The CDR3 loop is CASRPDRSTDTQYF. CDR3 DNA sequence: TGTGCCAGCAGACCGGACAGATCCACAGATACGCAGTATTTT.